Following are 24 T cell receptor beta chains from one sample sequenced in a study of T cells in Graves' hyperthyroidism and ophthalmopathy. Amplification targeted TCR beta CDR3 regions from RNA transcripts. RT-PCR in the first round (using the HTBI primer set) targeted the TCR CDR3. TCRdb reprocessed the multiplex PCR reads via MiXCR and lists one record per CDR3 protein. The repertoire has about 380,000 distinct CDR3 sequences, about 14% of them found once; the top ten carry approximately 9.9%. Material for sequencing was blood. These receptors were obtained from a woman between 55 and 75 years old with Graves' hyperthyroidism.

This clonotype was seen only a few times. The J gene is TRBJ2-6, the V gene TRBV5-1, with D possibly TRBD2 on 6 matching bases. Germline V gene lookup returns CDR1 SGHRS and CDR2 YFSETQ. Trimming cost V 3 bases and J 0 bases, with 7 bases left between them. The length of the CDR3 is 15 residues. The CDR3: CASSSGGSGANVLTF. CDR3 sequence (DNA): TGCGCCAGCAGCTCCGGGGGCTCTGGGGCCAACGTCCTGACTTTC.

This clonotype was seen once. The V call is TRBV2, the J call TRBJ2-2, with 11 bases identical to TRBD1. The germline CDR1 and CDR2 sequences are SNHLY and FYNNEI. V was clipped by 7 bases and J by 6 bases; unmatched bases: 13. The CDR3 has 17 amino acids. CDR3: CASTEPSRTGGSGELFF. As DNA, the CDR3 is TGTGCCAGCACCGAGCCGAGCAGGACAGGGGGCTCCGGGGAGCTGTTTTTT.

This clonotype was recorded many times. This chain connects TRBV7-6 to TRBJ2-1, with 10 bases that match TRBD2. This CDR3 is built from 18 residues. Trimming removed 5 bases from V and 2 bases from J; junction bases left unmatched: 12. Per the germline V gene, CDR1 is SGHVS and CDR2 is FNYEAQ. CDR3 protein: CASSTAWGLAPTYNEQFF. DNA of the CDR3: TGTGCCAGCAGCACCGCTTGGGGACTAGCGCCCACCTACAATGAGCAGTTCTTC.

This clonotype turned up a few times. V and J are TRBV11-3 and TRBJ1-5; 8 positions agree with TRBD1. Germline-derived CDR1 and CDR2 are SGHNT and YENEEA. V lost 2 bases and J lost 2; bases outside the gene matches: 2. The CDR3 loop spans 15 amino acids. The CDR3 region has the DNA TGTGCCAGCAGCTTACAGGGGGCGGGCAATCAGCCCCAGCATTTT. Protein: CASSLQGAGNQPQHF.

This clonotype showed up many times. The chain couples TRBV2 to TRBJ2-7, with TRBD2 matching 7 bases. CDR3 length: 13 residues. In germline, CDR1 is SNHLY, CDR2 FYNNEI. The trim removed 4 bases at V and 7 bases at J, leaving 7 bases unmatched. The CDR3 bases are TGTGCCAGCAGTGGGCCAGCGGGGATAGAGCAGTACTTC. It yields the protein CASSGPAGIEQYF.

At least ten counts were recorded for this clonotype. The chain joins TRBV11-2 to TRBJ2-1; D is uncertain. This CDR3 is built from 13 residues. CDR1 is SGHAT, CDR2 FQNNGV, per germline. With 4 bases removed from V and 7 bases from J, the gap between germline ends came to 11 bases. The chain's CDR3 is CASSSPQYNEQFF. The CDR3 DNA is TGTGCCAGCAGCTCCCCTCAATATAATGAGCAGTTCTTC.

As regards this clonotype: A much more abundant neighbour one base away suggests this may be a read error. The CDR3 region is CASTAFSGANVLTF. The DNA of the CDR3 is TGTGCCAGCACGGCGTTCTCTGGGGCCAACGTCCTGACTTTC. The V gene is TRBV2, the J gene TRBJ2-6; D is undetermined. V lost 7 bases and J lost 0, with 7 bases in between. This CDR3 has 14 amino acids. Germline CDR1 and CDR2: SNHLY and FYNNEI.

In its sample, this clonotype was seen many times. As DNA, the CDR3 is TGTGCCAGCAGTTTTGGGCCAATCAATGAGCAGTTCTTC. Amino acid sequence: CASSFGPINEQFF. J is TRBJ2-1 and V is TRBV27; D is unresolved. Per germline, CDR1 MNHEY and CDR2 SMNVEV (reference sequence). Trimming removed 3 bases from V and 6 bases from J, with 9 bases in between. The CDR3 loop spans 13 amino acids.

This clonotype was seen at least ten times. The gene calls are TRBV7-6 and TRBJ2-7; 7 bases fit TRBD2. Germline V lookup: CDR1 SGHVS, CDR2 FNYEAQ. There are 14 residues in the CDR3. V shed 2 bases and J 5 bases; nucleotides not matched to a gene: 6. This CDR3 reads CASSLIREVDEQYF. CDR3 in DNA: TGTGCCAGCAGCTTAATCCGGGAGGTCGACGAGCAGTACTTC.

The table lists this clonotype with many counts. The CDR3 DNA is TGTGCCAGCAGCCAAGGGGACAGAGTCTATGGCTACACCTTC. Translation gives CASSQGDRVYGYTF. The J gene is TRBJ1-2, the V gene TRBV3-1, with TRBD1 matching 7 bases. Losses at the gene ends were 1 base for V and 4 bases for J; bases not matched to a gene: 3. Germline V gene data show CDR1 as LGHDT and CDR2 as YNNKEL (reference sequence). This CDR3 is 14 amino acids long.

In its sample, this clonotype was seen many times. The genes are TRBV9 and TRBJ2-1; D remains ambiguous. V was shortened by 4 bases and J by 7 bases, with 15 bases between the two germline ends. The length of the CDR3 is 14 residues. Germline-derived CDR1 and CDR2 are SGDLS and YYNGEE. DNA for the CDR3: TGTGCCAGCAGCCCGAACCCCACGACGAATGAGCAGTTCTTC. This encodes CASSPNPTTNEQFF.

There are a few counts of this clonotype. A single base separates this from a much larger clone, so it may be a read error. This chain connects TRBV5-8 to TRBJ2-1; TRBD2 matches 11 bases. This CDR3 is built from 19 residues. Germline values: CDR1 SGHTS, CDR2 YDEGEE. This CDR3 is CVSSRSGLAGGSSYNEQFF. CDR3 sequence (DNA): TGTGTCAGCAGCCGGAGTGGGCTAGCGGGAGGTAGCTCCTACAATGAGCAGTTCTTC.

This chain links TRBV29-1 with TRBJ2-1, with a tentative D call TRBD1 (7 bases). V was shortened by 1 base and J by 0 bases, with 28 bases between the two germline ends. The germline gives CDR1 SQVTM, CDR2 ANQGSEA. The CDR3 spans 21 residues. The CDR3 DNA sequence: TGCAGCGTTGAAGGGGTCCCCGGAGGGGGCTCTTACTTTAGCTCCTACAATGAGCAGTTCTTC. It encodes CSVEGVPGGGSYFSSYNEQFF.

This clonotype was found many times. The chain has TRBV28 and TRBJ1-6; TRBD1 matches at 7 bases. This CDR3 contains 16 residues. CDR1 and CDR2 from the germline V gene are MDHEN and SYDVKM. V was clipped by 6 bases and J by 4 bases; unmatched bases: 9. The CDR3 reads CASSVIGTEYNSPLHF. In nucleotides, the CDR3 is TGTGCCAGCAGCGTAATCGGGACAGAATATAATTCACCCCTCCACTTT.

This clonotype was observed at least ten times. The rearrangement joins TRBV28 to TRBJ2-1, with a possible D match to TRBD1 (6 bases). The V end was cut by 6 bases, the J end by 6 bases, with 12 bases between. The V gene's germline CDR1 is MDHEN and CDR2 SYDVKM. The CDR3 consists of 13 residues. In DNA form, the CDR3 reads TGTGCCAGCAGCACCCGCAGGGGCAATGAGCAGTTCTTC. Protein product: CASSTRRGNEQFF.

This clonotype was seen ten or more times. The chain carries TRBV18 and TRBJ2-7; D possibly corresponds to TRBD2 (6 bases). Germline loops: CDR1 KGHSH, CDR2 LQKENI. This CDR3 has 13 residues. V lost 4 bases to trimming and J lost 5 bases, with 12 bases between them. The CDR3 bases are TGTGCCAGCTCACTTGGGCGCGGGAACGAGCAGTACTTC. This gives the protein CASSLGRGNEQYF. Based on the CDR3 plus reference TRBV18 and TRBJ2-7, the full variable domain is NAGVMQNPRHLVRRRGQEARLRCSPMKGHSHVYWYRQLPEEGLKFMVYLQKENIIDESGMPKERFSAEFPKEGPSILRIQQVVRGDSAAYFCASSLGRGNEQYFGPGTRLTVT.

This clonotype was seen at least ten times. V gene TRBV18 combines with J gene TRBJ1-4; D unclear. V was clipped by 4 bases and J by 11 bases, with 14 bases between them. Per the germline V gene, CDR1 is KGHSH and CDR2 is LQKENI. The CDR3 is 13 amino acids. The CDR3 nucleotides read TGTGCCAGCTCACAGCAGGAAGACATGAAACTGTTTTTT. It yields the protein CASSQQEDMKLFF.

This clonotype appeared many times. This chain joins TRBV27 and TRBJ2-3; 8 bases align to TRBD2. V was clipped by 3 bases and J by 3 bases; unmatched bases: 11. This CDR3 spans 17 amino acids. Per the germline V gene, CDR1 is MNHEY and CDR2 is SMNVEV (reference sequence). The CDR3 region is CASSFNSGSLRTDTQYF. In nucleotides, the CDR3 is TGTGCCAGCAGTTTTAACAGCGGGAGCCTGCGAACAGATACGCAGTATTTT.

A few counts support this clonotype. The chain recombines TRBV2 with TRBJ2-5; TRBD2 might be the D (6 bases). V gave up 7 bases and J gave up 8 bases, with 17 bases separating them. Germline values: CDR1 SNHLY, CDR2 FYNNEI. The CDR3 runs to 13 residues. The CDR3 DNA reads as TGTGCCAGCAATAGGGACTTCCAGGGTACCCAGTACTTC. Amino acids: CASNRDFQGTQYF.

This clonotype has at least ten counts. The CDR3 nucleotides read TGTGCCAGCAGCTCACTAGCGGATAGCACAGATACGCAGTATTTT. It specifies CASSSLADSTDTQYF. The chain carries TRBV7-3 and TRBJ2-3; 8 bases map to TRBD2. The CDR3 has 15 amino acids. After removal of 4 bases from V and 0 bases from J, the junction contained 3 bases not matched to a gene. Per germline, CDR1 SGHTA and CDR2 FQGTGA. The whole variable domain, remainder taken from reference TRBV7-3 and TRBJ2-3, is GAGVSQTPSNKVTEKGKYVELRCDPISGHTALYWYRQSLGQGPEFLIYFQGTGAADDSGLPNDRFFAVRPEGSVSTLKIQRTERGDSAVYLCASSSLADSTDTQYFGPGTRLTVL.

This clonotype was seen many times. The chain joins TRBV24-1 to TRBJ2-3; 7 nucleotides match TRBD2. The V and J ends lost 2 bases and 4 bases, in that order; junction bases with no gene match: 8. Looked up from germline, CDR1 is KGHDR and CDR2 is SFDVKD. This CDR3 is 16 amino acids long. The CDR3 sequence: CATSDSSGHAPDTQYF. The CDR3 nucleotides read TGTGCCACCAGTGATTCTAGCGGTCACGCCCCAGATACGCAGTATTTT.

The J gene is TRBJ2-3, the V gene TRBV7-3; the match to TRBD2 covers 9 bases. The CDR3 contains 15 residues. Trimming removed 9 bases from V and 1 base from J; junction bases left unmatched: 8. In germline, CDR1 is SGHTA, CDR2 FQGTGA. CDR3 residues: CASSGLAGGTDTQYF. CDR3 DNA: TGTGCCAGTAGCGGGTTAGCGGGAGGCACAGATACGCAGTATTTT.

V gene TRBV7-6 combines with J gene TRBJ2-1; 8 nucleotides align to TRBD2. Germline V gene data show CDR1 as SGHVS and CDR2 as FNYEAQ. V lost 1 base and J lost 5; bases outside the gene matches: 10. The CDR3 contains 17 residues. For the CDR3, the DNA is TGTGCCAGCAGCTTAGGCTCTATCGGGAGGGGGGACAATGAGCAGTTCTTC. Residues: CASSLGSIGRGDNEQFF.

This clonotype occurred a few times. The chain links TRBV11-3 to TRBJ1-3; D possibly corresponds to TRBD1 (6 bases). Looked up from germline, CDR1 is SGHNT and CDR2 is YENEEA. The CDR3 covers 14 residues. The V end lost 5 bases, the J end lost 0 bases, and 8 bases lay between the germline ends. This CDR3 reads CASSGQNSGNTIYF. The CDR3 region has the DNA TGTGCCAGCAGCGGACAGAACTCTGGAAACACCATATATTTT.